The TCR beta chain under discussion was sequenced for a study of blood T cell repertoires in COVID-19. In the study overall: The cDNA or gDNA used as material had been derived from T cells, B-cell-depleted T cells, or PBMCs.

The CDR3 runs to 15 residues. Trimming took 0 bases from V and 4 from J, leaving 11 bases between them. Germline values: CDR1 SGHRS, CDR2 YFSETQ. As originally analysed: Amplified reference gene primers provided the basis for estimating nucleated cell counts. TCRdb's copy holds only in-frame clones and misses some; the assay was immunoSEQ multiplex PCR. V, J and clone size reflect that table, while D and trimming were determined from the DNA. The table has about 290,000 clones, about 82% seen once. The receptor's source is a woman in her forties or fifties with active or convalescent COVID-19. Material: peripheral blood. The chain combines TRBV5-1 with TRBJ1-5, with D perhaps TRBD1 (5 bases). CDR3 region: CASSLGGQPNQPQHF. In nucleotides, the CDR3 is TGCGCCAGCAGCTTGGGTGGACAACCTAATCAGCCCCAGCATTTT.